This entry concerns a single T cell receptor beta chain. Its specificity is unknown. The sample originates from a study of T cells expressing NK-cell markers. In the study overall: Within the sequenced cohort of eight donors, seven exhibited HCMV seropositivity and one was seronegative. Study results and caveats: The share of CD8+ T cells held by dominant NKG2C+ clonotypes was roughly 1.0-8% in about six donors. Among four donors, these clonotypes also ranked first in the CD3+CD56-NKG2C+ fraction.

The authors made TCR beta cDNA libraries by 5'RACE template switching. This switching added a universal primer site and UMIs. TCRdb derives one entry per CDR3 protein from the 5' RACE reads, leaving out DNA. This repertoire includes more than 400,000 distinct CDR3 sequences. The CDR3 spans 17 residues. From germline, CDR1 is SGHTS and CDR2 YDEGEE. The TCR sequence derives from a woman between 18 and 69 years old in good health. The chain employs TRBV5-8 and TRBJ2-7; the D gene TCRdb calls, TRBD2, cannot be checked with no DNA. The sample comprised blood T cells: a sorted CD56 or NKG2C T cell subset, CD4+ or CD8+ T cells, or bulk PBMC T cells (not recorded which). CDR3: CASRRAWTSATSYEQYF. The complete variable domain, with remaining parts taken from reference TRBV5-8 and TRBJ2-7, reads EAGVTQSPTHLIKTRGQQATLRCSPISGHTSVYWYQQALGLGLQFLLWYDEGEERNRGNFPPRFSGRQFPNYSSELNVNALELEDSALYLCASRRAWTSATSYEQYFGPGTRLTVT.